This T cell receptor (beta chain) was captured by sequencing in a study of blood T cells in healthy people across ages (dated by TCRdb to the mid-2010s). Regarding the research as a whole: Template switching captured roughly one uniquely barcoded TCR beta cDNA molecule per two T cells in model experiments. To track age-related changes in TCR beta repertoire diversity, the study relied on deep sequencing normalized with unique cDNA molecular identifiers. The donors were divided into four age groups: young (average approximately 17 years), middle-aged (around 41), aged (approximately 59) and long-lived (roughly 82). To avoid experimental bias, donors of different ages were randomly spread across the sequencing lanes. The study analyzed two additional independent replicas of 1 million unique cDNA reads from the same blood draw for two donors, one aged 18 to 29 and one aged 80 or older.

Libraries were built with 5' RACE. Sequencer: Illumina HiSeq 2500. A second PCR of about 6 to 12 cycles was run with a J-beta primer mix and a sample-barcoded 5' primer. A unique molecular identifier was introduced onto each TCR beta cDNA molecule by a template-switch 5' adaptor carrying 12 random nucleotides. At least 2.5 million CDR3-containing paired-end reads were obtained from each sample. First-strand cDNA was synthesized from all RNA with the Mint cDNA synthesis kit, primed by a TRBC-specific oligonucleotide. Following uracil-DNA glycosylase treatment, a first 18-cycle PCR with universal primers M1SS and BC2_uni_R was performed on all cDNA. Per the source publication's procedure: Each sample was normalized by randomly selecting 1 million high-quality reads, each carrying a distinct molecular identifier. Instead of being binned into consensus sequences, reads with shared molecular identifiers were discarded. MiTCR, run with a Q25 quality threshold and the strictest error-elimination algorithm, handled CDR3 identification, clonotype clustering and error correction. Lower-bound total TCR beta diversity was estimated with a nonparametric unseen species model using Euler transformation. TCRdb passed the public sequencing reads through fastp at Q25 and MiXCR, retaining productive beta sequences. Each entry merges the rows of one CDR3 protein and shows their most common DNA and genes. The V and J calls here are based on TCRdb, not the publication. Recorded for this sample are fewer than 1.5 million distinct CDR3 sequences; about 43% of them occurred a single time. The ten largest account for 7.9% of the sample.

Systemically healthy Caucasian individuals from Russia, around 38 in total and aged roughly 6 to 100 years, were included as donors. About 9.6 milliliters of peripheral blood were collected from each donor into EDTA-treated Vacutainer tubes. Ficoll-Paque density-gradient centrifugation was used to isolate PBMCs, with at least 7 million per sample. Total RNA was extracted from PBMCs with Trizol reagent, with at least 6 micrograms obtained per sample. The percentages of naive CD45RAhigh/CD27high T cells were determined by flow cytometry on a PBMC aliquot from every donor. General conclusions and limits of the study: Since profiling was done on bulk unsorted PBMCs, naive and antigen-experienced compartments could not be conclusively compared. The percentage of naive T cells measured by flow cytometry correlated strongly with observed TCR beta diversity. Observed TCR beta diversity per million T cells fell roughly linearly with age, and a significant reduction was already apparent by age around 44. Estimates of total diversity based on one million sequenced T cells were regarded as lower bounds and as underestimates. The CMV infection status of donors was not known, potentially confounding age-related changes in expanded clonotypes. Compared with the aged group, more naive CD4+ T cells, fewer expanded clones and increased TCR diversity were shown by the long-lived group, suggesting age selection.

The CDR3 starts with the cysteine, ends with the phenylalanine, and has 15 residues. CDR3 DNA is the only sequence kept; it has 45 bases, read in frame from the first base. The germline V gene encodes CDR1 DFQATT and CDR2 SNEGSKA (reference sequence). Here V drops 5 bases and J drops 3 bases, and the junction holds 11 bases not matched to any gene. This clonotype has only a few counts. It lacks a known antigen. No much larger clonotype is one base removed from it; base qualities were not supplied. The TCR comes from a young woman in good health. Recombination connected TRBV20-1 to TRBJ2-3; TRBD1 fits 7 bases in the junction. The sequenced sample was blood. The nucleotide sequence is TGCAGTGCTCTCCGGACAGGAAGTACAACAGATACGCAGTATTTT. It specifies CSALRTGSTTDTQYF.